This T cell receptor (beta chain) was obtained from a study of response to subunit inactivated influenza vaccine. Findings and caveats of the study: Authors suggested few new T cells are recruited by each seasonal influenza vaccination.

This clonotype was detected only a few times. Its antigen is currently unknown. There are 16 residues in the CDR3. V was clipped by 6 bases and J by 0 bases; unmatched bases: 4. TCRdb itself ran the RT-PCR reads through MiXCR, one entry per CDR3 protein. The sample carries hundreds of thousands of distinct CDR3 sequences, about a fifth recorded once. Sequenced here: PBMCs from blood, sampled 5 days after vaccination. The clonotype originates from a man aged 45-65 years who received an inactivated influenza vaccine. The rearrangement joins TRBV12-3 or TRBV12-4 to TRBJ1-5; 11 bases match TRBD1. CDR3 nucleotides: TGTGCCAGCAGCCGGGACAGGGGGAATAGCAATCAGCCCCAGCATTTT. Its protein product is CASSRDRGNSNQPQHF.